The clone carrying this TCR beta chain was picked up many times. Its antigen is currently unknown. Oncomine TCR Beta short-read sequencing was applied to DNA from cultured CD4+ T cells. TCRdb re-called the PCR reads through MiXCR, storing one row per CDR3 protein. The sample has tens of thousands of distinct CDR3 sequences, approximately 32% seen once. This entry belongs to a study of vaccination and CD4 T cells after COVID-19. Turning to the study itself: Each participant was administered two doses of a vaccine, which was either BNT162b2 or mRNA-1273.

This CDR3 has 15 amino acids. Germline V gene data show CDR1 as SGHVS and CDR2 as FQNEAQ. The V end was cut by 3 bases, the J end by 9 bases, with 15 bases between. This sample's time point: late sampling 161 to 241 days after vaccination in a few convalescent patients. Treatment reported: approximately nine-day PBMC culture with coronavirus spike peptide pools or control peptides (ViraFEST assay). TCRs were sequenced by ViraFEST after antigen-specific T cells had been expanded with peptide pools. The chain carries TRBV7-8 and TRBJ1-6; D may be TRBD1 (5 bases). Sample: CD4+ T cells from blood, cultured in vitro, taken about 7 months after SARS-CoV-2 vaccination. This receptor was taken from a human donor who had recovered from COVID-19. CDR3 nucleotides: TGTGCCAGCAGCTTTGGCCCCCGGGACGGTTCACCCCTCCACTTT. Its protein product is CASSFGPRDGSPLHF.